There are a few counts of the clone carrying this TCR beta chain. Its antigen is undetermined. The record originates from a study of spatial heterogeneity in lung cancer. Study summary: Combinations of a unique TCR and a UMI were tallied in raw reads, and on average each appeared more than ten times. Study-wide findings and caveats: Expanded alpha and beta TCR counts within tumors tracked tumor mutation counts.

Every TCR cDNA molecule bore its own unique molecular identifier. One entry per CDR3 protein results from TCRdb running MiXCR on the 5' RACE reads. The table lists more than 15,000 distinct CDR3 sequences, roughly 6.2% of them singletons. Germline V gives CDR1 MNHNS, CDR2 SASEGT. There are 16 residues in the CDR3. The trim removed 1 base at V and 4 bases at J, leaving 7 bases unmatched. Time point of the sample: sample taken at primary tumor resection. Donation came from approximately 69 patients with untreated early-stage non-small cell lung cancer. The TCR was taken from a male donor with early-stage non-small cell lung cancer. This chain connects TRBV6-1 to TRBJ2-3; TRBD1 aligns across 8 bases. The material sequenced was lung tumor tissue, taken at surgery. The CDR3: CASSEVRGRGSDTQYF. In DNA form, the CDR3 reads TGTGCCAGCAGTGAAGTCAGGGGGCGCGGGTCAGATACGCAGTATTTT.